Described below is a single T cell receptor beta chain sequence and its context. The junction departs from the called germline gene at one end, perhaps through a read error. The CDR3 has 15 residues. Germline lookup yields CDR1 SGHAT and CDR2 FQNNGV. This record belongs to a study of shared clonotypes between healthy human individuals. Using immunoSEQ multiplex PCR, the repertoire was profiled, and TCRdb retains in-frame clones only, with some absent. Here the sample spans roughly 2.2 million clones, just over 90% being singletons. This TCR was sampled from a man between 18 and 29 years old in good health. Some clones in this sample may be carry-over from other donors' samples. Sequences were obtained from naive CD4+ T cells from PBMCs. Subset: CD45RA+ positively selected. V usage is TRBV11-2 and J usage is TRBJ2-3; TRBD1 agrees at 7 bases. In DNA, the CDR3 is TGTGCCAGCAGCACCGGACAGGCCTACACAGATACGCTGTATTTT. Its translation: CASSTGQAYTDTLYF.